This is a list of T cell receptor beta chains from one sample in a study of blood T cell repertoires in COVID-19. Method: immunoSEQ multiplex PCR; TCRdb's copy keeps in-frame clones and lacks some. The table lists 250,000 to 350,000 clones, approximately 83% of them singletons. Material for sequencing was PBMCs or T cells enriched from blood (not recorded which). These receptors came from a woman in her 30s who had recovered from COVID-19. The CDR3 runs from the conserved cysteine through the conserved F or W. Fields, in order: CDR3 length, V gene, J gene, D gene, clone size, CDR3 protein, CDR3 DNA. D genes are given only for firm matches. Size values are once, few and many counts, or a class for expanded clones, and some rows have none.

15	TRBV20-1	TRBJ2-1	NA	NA	CSASPLTAFYNEQFF	TGCAGTGCTAGTCCTCTAACTGCCTTTTACAATGAGCAGTTCTTC
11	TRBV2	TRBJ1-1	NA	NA	CASSPQGEAFF	TGTGCCAGCAGCCCTCAGGGCGAAGCTTTCTTT
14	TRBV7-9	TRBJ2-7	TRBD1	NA	CASSLGTGNYEQYF	TGTGCCAGCAGCTTAGGGACAGGGAACTACGAGCAGTACTTC
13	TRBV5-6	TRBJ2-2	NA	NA	CASSSPPVGELFF	TGTGCCAGCAGCTCCCCACCAGTCGGGGAGCTGTTTTTT
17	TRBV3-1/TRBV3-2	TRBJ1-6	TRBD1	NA	CASSGQGQIAYNSPLHF	TGTGCCAGTTCGGGACAGGGTCAAATCGCCTATAATTCACCCCTCCACTTT
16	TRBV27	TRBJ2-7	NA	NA	CASSVRKTPGSYEQYF	TGTGCCAGCAGTGTACGGAAGACCCCGGGGTCCTACGAGCAGTACTTC
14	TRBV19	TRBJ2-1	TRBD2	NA	CACRSGGANNEQFF	TGTGCCTGTCGTAGCGGGGGGGCTAACAATGAGCAGTTCTTC
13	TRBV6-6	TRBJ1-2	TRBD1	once	CASSHGQGDGYTF	TGTGCCAGCAGTCACGGACAGGGCGATGGCTACACCTTC
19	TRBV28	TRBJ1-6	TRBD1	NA	CASSFWDSRIVSYNSPLHF	TGTGCCAGCAGTTTTTGGGACAGTAGAATAGTATCCTATAATTCACCCCTCCACTTT
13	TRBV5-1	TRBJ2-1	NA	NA	CASSPDRNNEQFF	TGCGCCAGCAGCCCCGACAGGAACAATGAGCAGTTCTTC
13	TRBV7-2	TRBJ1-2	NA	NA	CASSSRGNYGYTF	TGTGCCAGCAGCTCGAGAGGGAACTATGGCTACACCTTC
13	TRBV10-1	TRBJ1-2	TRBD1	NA	CASSPDRVYGYTF	TGCGCCAGCAGCCCCGACAGGGTTTATGGCTACACCTTC
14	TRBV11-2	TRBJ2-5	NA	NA	CASSGNRGLETQYF	TGTGCCAGCAGCGGCAACCGAGGTTTAGAGACCCAGTACTTC
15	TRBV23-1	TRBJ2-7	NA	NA	CASRGAVIDLWEQYF	TGCGCCAGCAGGGGAGCTGTAATCGACCTTTGGGAGCAGTACTTC
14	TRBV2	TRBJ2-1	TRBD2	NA	CASNGGGDYNEQFF	TGTGCCAGCAATGGCGGGGGGGACTACAATGAGCAGTTCTTC
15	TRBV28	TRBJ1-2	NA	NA	CASRRPGGIRYGYTF	TGTGCCAGCAGACGGCCGGGGGGGATCCGGTATGGCTACACCTTC
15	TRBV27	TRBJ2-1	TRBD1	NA	CASSSGQGAGNEQFF	TGTGCCAGCTCCTCAGGACAGGGGGCCGGCAATGAGCAGTTCTTC
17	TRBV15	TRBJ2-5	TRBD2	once	CATSRDRVAGGGETQYF	TGTGCCACCAGCAGAGATAGGGTAGCGGGAGGAGGGGAGACCCAGTACTTC
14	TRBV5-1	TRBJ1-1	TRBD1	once	CASARQGPGGEAFF	TGCGCCAGCGCTAGACAGGGGCCGGGGGGAGAAGCTTTCTTT
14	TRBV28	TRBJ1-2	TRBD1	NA	CASSLGTGYYGYTF	TGTGCCAGCAGTTTGGGGACAGGGTACTATGGCTACACCTTC
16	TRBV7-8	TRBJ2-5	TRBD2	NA	CASSLAGGLAGETQYF	TGTGCCAGCAGCTTAGCGGGAGGACTAGCGGGGGAGACCCAGTACTTC
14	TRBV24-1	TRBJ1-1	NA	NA	CATSDNTANTEAFF	TGTGCCACCAGTGATAATACAGCGAACACTGAAGCTTTCTTT
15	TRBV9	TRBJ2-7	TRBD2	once	CASSVGGGNRYEQYF	TGTGCCAGCAGCGTAGGGGGAGGGAACCGGTACGAGCAGTACTTC
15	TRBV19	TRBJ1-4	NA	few	CASSILSGSWEKLFF	TGTGCCAGTAGTATCCTATCGGGGTCGTGGGAAAAACTGTTTTTT
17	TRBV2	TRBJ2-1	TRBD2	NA	CASSRGLAGGPNTEQFF	TGTGCCAGCAGCCGGGGACTAGCGGGAGGACCTAACACTGAGCAGTTCTTC
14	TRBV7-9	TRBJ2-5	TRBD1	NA	CASSSGTGPETQYF	TGTGCCAGCAGCTCCGGGACAGGGCCGGAGACCCAGTACTTC
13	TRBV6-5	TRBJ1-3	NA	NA	CASGRGIENTIYF	TGTGCCAGCGGTCGGGGGATAGAAAACACCATATATTTT
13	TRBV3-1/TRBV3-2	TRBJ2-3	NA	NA	CASSIQGPDTQYF	TGTGCCAGCAGCATACAGGGACCAGATACGCAGTATTTT
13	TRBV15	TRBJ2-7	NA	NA	CATSRAGSYEQYF	TGTGCCACCAGCCGAGCAGGTTCCTACGAGCAGTACTTC
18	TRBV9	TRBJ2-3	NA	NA	CASSVGPGPIRATDTQYF	TGTGCCAGCAGCGTAGGCCCTGGACCGATCAGGGCCACAGATACGCAGTATTTT
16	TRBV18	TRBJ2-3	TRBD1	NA	CASSNQFTGGTDTQYF	TGTGCCAGCTCCAACCAATTCACAGGGGGCACAGATACGCAGTATTTT